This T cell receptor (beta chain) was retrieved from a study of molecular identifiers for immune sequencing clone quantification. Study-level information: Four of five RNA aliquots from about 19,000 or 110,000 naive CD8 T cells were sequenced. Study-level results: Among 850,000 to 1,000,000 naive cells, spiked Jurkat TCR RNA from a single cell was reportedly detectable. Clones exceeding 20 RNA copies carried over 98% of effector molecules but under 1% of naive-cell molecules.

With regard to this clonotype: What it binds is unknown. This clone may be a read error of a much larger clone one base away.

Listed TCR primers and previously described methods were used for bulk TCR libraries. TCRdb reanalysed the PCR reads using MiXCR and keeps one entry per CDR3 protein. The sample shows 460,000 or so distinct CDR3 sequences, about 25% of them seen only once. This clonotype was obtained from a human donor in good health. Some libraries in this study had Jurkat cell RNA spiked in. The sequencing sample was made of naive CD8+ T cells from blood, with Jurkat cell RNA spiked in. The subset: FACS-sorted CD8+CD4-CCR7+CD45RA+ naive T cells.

In nucleotides, the CDR3 is TGTGCCAGCAGCCAAGATCTAACTTCACCCCTCCACTTT. It encodes CASSQDLTSPLHF. The chain employs TRBV3-1 and TRBJ1-6; D unresolved. This CDR3 is 13 amino acids long. V was cut by 0 bases and J by 9 bases, with 6 bases left in between. Per germline, CDR1 LGHDT and CDR2 YNNKEL (reference sequence).